This TCR beta chain is from a study of cytomegalovirus exposure and HLA in healthy donors. PCR involved 60 Vbeta and 13 Jbeta primers. Generated by immunoSEQ multiplex PCR, the TCRdb table keeps only in-frame clones and is missing some. Among about 130,000 clones listed, approximately 60% were seen once. The CDR3 is 13 amino acids. In germline, CDR1 is MNHEY, CDR2 SVGAGI. The V end lost 6 bases, the J end lost 6 bases, and 11 bases lay between the germline ends. Findings of the study overall: A link between a missense DCLRE1C variant and TCR beta V- and J-gene trimming emerged from a later analysis. Sequencing likely generated an artifact that appeared as a cluster of highly shared sequence variants. There were a few CMV-associated chains whose specificity for CMV antigens was confirmed in vitro.

In the case of this clone: Its antigen is currently unknown.

Sequenced: PBMCs. The sequence came from a human donor in good health. V and J are TRBV6-5 and TRBJ2-2, with D perhaps matching TRBD1 (6 bases). The CDR3 loop reads CASSLQGSGELFF. CDR3 nucleotide sequence: TGTGCCAGCAGCCTACAGGGATCCGGGGAGCTGTTTTTT.